The source of this TCR beta chain is a study of post-analysis software for immune sequencing data. The germline gives CDR1 SNHLY, CDR2 FYNNEI. This CDR3 region has 13 residues. Trimming left V 5 bases short and J 9 bases short, with 16 bases between. Whole-study findings and limits: Patients had higher frequencies than controls of roughly 5 TRBV segments, including TRBV5-6, TRBV5-1 and TRBV20-1.

As to this clonotype: Its specificity is unknown.

Prepared libraries of TCR beta cDNA carried unique molecular identifiers. TCRdb reprocessed the PCR reads with MiXCR, giving one entry per CDR3 protein. This table has roughly 650,000 distinct CDR3 sequences, around 64% appearing once. The sequenced sample consisted of blood. The clonotype was recovered from a girl aged 2-15 years with multiple sclerosis. The chain is built from TRBV2 and TRBJ1-1; D is undetermined. CDR3: CASSQSVSLQAFF. CDR3 bases: TGTGCCAGCAGTCAAAGCGTATCTCTCCAAGCTTTCTTT.